The present T cell receptor (beta chain) was sequenced within a study of OX40 agonist ivuxolimab in advanced cancers. General study points: With doses of 0.1 to 3.0 mg/kg, CD4+ and CD8+ blood T cells had undergone clonal expansion by week 6.

V shed 8 bases and J 6 bases; nucleotides not matched to a gene: 11. This CDR3 contains 14 residues. Germline-derived CDR1 and CDR2 are MNHNS and SASEGT. About this clone: Its antigen is currently unknown.

Measured with immunoSEQ multiplex PCR; TCRdb has only the in-frame clones, and not every one. The sample lists some 19,000 clones, roughly 80% occurring once. The rearrangement joins TRBV6-1 to TRBJ2-3, with 7 nucleotides matching TRBD2. This clonotype originated in an adult with an advanced solid tumor such as melanoma, head and neck, liver or kidney cancer. The sample here was CD4+ or CD8+ T cells sorted from blood, taken in a trial of the OX40 agonist ivuxolimab. This CDR3 reads CASGASGLGDTQYF. The CDR3 DNA reads as TGTGCCAGCGGGGCTAGCGGCCTTGGGGATACGCAGTATTTT.